This TCR beta chain was retrieved from a study of blood T cell repertoires in COVID-19. About the study: From T cells, B-cell-depleted T cells, or PBMCs came the material, which was cDNA or gDNA.

As originally analysed: Estimation of nucleated cell counts relied on the amplification of reference gene primers. Clones were read by immunoSEQ multiplex PCR, and TCRdb kept only the in-frame ones, dropping some. V and J calls and clone size are those listed in that table; D and trimming were worked out from the DNA. The sample has about 100,000 clones; more than 85% are singletons. Germline V gene lookup returns CDR1 SNHLY and CDR2 FYNNEI. V was pared by 10 bases and J by 2 bases, with 16 bases of the junction left unmatched. The CDR3 length is 16 residues. The J gene is TRBJ1-2, the V gene TRBV2, with 7 positions matching TRBD1. Sequenced sample: peripheral blood. The sequence was collected from a man over 45 with active COVID-19. The CDR3 DNA reads TGTGCCACCCGAGCTGATCTACAGGGGTCCAACTATGGCTACACCTTC. It specifies CATRADLQGSNYGYTF.